This T cell receptor beta chain was sequenced for a study of metastatic and nonmetastatic thyroid tumors. Study-wide background: Across blood and tumor or nodule tissue, repertoires from malignant and benign thyroid patients were compared with one another. General study findings and limits: Within blood and tumor, benign nodules reportedly had significantly lower TCR beta diversity than malignant thyroid tumors did.

The CDR3 runs to 12 residues. V was pared by 6 bases and J by 8 bases, with 10 bases between. Germline V CDR1 and CDR2: MNHNS, SASEGT. Original processing methods: The study's classifier, a distant-metastasis tool for papillary thyroid cancer, was built using CDR3 differences across clinicopathological groups. TCRdb re-processed the PCR reads through MiXCR. These V and J calls derive from TCRdb rather than the authors' analysis. The profile shows some 26,000 clones, 3.5% to 4% of them singletons. Patients underwent thyroid surgery, and none had received any treatment before it. In its sample, this clone ranks as medium-sized. Its specificity is unknown.

The sample taken for sequencing was blood. This TCR was sampled from a male donor with papillary thyroid cancer or a benign thyroid nodule (not recorded which). Some clones in this sample may be carry-over from other donors' samples. This chain joins TRBV6-1 and TRBJ1-4; the D gene is possibly TRBD1 (6 bases). CDR3 loop: CASSRDREKLFF. The CDR3, as DNA: TGTGCCAGCAGCCGCGACAGGGAAAAACTGTTTTTT.